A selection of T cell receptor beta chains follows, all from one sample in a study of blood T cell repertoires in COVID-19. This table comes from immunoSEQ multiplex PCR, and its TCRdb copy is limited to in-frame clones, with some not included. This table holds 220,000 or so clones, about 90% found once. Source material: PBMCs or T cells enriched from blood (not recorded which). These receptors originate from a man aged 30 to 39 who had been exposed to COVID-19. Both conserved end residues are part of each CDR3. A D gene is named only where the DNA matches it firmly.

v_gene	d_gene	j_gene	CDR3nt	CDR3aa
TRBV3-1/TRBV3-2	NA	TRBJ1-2	TGTGCCAGCAGCCAAGTTCGCGAAGTTAACTATGGCTACACCTTC	CASSQVREVNYGYTF
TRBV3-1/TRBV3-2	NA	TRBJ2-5	TGTGCCAGCAGCCAAGTTCTCCCACTTAAGGAGACCCAGTACTTC	CASSQVLPLKETQYF
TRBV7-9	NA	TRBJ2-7	TGTGCCAGCAGCTTAGGGGGTTTAGGAGGGTACGCGGGCTACGAGCAGTACTTC	CASSLGGLGGYAGYEQYF
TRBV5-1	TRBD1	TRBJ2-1	TGCGCCAGCGACTCAGGGGGCAGAGGGGATAATGAGCAGTTCTTC	CASDSGGRGDNEQFF
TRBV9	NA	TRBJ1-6	TGTGCCAGCAGCGTACAGGGGAATTCACCCCTCCACTTT	CASSVQGNSPLHF
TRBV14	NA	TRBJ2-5	TGTGCCAGCAGCCAAAGGGCGCAGGGAAGGGAGACCCAGTACTTC	CASSQRAQGRETQYF
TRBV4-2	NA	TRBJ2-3	TGTGCCAGCAGCCAAGATTTACTCACCCCAGATACGCAGTATTTT	CASSQDLLTPDTQYF
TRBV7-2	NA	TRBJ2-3	TGTGCCAGCAGCTTAGGAGGTACGCAGTATTTT	CASSLGGTQYF
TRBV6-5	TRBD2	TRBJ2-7	TGTGCCAGTTCCCTCGGGGGGACCCTCTACGAGCAGTACTTC	CASSLGGTLYEQYF
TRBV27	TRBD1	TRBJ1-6	TGTGCCAGCAGTTCCCTCCCGGGACAGGAGAGCTCCTATAATTCACCCCTCCACTTT	CASSSLPGQESSYNSPLHF
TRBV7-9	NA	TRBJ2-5	TGTGCCAGCAGCCCCTCCGGGAGCCAAGAGACCCAGTACTTC	CASSPSGSQETQYF
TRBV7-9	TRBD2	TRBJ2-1	TGTGCCAGCAGCTTTGGACTAGCGGGGGCGGATGAGCAGTTCTTC	CASSFGLAGADEQFF
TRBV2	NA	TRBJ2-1	TGTGCCAGCAGTGCCTGGACAGCCGATGAGCAGTTCTTC	CASSAWTADEQFF
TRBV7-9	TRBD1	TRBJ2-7	TGTGCCAGCAGCAAAGGCCAGGGGGTGGCCGAGCAGTACTTC	CASSKGQGVAEQYF